The source of this TCR beta chain is a study of response to subunit inactivated influenza vaccine. TCRdb called the RT-PCR reads again in MiXCR, with one record for every CDR3 protein. The data show some 200,000 distinct CDR3 sequences, 10% to 15% seen once. V lost 3 bases and J lost 7; bases outside the gene matches: 8. This CDR3 has 14 residues. The germline gives CDR1 LNHNV, CDR2 YYDKDF (reference sequence). This clonotype was picked up many times. The data were also submitted as part of a second study, on T cells expressing NK-cell markers. That work states: cDNA encoding TCR beta was synthesized via 5'RACE template switching incorporating UMIs. The eight sequenced donors comprised seven who were HCMV-seropositive and one who was seronegative. A handful of donors showed these clonotypes also leading the CD3+CD56-NKG2C+ fraction. No clear determination of HCMV specificity was made for expanded NKG2C+ T cell clones.

The chain uses TRBV15 and TRBJ2-7; TRBD1 matches 8 bases. The clonotype originates from a man between 45 and 60 years old who received an inactivated influenza vaccine. Sequencing used CD8+ T cells sorted from PBMCs, obtained 12 days after vaccination. The CDR3 nucleotides read TGTGCCACCAGCAGGTCCCGACAGGGGAGGGAGCAGTACTTC. Its translation is CATSRSRQGREQYF.